This T cell receptor (beta chain) was found in a study of blood T cell repertoires in COVID-19. Whole-study context: The origin of the acute and convalescent COVID-19 samples was the United States, Italy and Spain.

Membership in each cohort depended on participant-reported clinical history. The CDR3 length is 14 residues. Trimming cost V 6 bases and J 2 bases; bases outside gene matches: 4. The germline CDR1 and CDR2 sequences are KGHDR and SFDVKD. Original processing notes: Reference gene primer amplification gave nucleated cell count estimates. Profiled with immunoSEQ multiplex PCR; TCRdb holds only in-frame clones, not every one. That table supplies the V and J calls and clone size; D and trimming were determined from the DNA. The sample records roughly 150,000 clones, about four fifths being singletons. The rearrangement joins TRBV24-1 to TRBJ2-3; 7 nucleotides match TRBD1. The sequence came from a woman aged 55-75 years who had recovered from COVID-19. The sequenced sample consisted of PBMCs or T cells enriched from blood (not recorded which). CDR3 bases: TGTGCCACCAGTAGACAGGGAAACACAGATACGCAGTATTTT. Amino acid sequence: CATSRQGNTDTQYF.